This TCR beta chain was obtained from a study of blood T cell repertoires in COVID-19. CDR1 MNHEY and CDR2 SVGEGT come from the germline V gene. This CDR3 region has 15 residues. Trimming cost V 6 bases and J 9 bases, with 21 bases left between them. Symptom resolution, clearance, or two negative PCRs marked the recovered donors of Cohort 3. In the study's own analysis: How many nucleated cells were present was estimated from reference gene primer amplification. Repertoires were generated with immunoSEQ multiplex PCR, while TCRdb's copy carries only in-frame clones and drops some. The V and J calls and clone size come from that table; D and trimming were worked out from the DNA. The data contain 300,000 to 350,000 clones, roughly 86% of them seen just once; the ten biggest clones take up approximately 9%.

The TCR sequence derives from a woman aged 18-30 years who had recovered from COVID-19. The sample taken for sequencing was PBMCs or T cells enriched from blood (not recorded which). V and J are TRBV6-2 or TRBV6-3 and TRBJ1-5; possibly TRBD1 for D (6 bases). The CDR3 DNA follows: TGTGCCAGCAGCCGGACAGACTTGCGCCCGTTGCCCCAGCATTTT. Its protein is CASSRTDLRPLPQHF.